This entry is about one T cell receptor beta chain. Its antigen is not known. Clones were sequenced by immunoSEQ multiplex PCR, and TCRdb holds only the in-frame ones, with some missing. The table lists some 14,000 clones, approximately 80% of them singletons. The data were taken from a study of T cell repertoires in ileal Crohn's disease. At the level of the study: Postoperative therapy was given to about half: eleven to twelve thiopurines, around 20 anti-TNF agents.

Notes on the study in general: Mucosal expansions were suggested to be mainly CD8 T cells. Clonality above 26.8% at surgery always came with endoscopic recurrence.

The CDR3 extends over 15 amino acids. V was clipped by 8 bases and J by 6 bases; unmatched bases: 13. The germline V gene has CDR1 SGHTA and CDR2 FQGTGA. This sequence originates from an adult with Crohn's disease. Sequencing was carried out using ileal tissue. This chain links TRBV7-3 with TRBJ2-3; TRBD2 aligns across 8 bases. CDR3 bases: TGTGCCAGCGGTGGGTCGCGGGGGGCGATCGATACGCAGTATTTT. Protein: CASGGSRGAIDTQYF. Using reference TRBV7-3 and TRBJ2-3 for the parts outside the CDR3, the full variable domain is GAGVSQTPSNKVTEKGKYVELRCDPISGHTALYWYRQSLGQGPEFLIYFQGTGAADDSGLPNDRFFAVRPEGSVSTLKIQRTERGDSAVYLCASGGSRGAIDTQYFGPGTRLTVL.